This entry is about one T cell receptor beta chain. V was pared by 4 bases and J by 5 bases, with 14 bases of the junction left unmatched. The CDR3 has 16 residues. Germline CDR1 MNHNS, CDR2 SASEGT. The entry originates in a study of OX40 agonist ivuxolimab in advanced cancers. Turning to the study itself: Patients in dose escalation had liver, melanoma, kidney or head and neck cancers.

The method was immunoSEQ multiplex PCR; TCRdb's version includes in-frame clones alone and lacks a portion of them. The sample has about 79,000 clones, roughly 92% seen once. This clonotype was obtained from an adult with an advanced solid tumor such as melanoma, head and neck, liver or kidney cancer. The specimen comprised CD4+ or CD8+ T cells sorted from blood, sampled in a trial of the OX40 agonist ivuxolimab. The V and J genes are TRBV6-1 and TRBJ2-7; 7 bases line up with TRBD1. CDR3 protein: CASSAYRGTVIHEQYF. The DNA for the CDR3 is TGTGCCAGCAGTGCATACAGGGGAACCGTAATCCACGAGCAGTACTTC.